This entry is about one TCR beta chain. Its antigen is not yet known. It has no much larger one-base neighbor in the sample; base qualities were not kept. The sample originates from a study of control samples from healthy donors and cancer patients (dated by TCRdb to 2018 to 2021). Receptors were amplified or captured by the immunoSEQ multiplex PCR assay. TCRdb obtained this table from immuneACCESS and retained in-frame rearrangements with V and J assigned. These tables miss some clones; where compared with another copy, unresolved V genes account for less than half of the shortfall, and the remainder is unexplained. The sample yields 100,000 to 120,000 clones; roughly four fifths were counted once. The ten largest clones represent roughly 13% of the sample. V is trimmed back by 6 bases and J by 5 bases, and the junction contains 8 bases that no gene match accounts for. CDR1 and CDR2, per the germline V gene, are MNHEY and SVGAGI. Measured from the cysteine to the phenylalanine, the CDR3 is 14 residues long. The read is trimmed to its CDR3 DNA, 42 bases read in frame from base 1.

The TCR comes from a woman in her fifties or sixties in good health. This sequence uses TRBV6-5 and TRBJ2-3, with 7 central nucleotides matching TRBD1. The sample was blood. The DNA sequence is TGTGCCAGCAGACTTGACAGGGTCAAAGATACGCAGTATTTT. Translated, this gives CASRLDRVKDTQYF.